These 5 T cell receptor beta chains originate from one sample sequenced in a study of regulatory T cells in long-lasting Graves disease. Arm-PCR of CDR3 regions with iRepertoire HTBI primers generated TCR beta libraries. TCRdb ran MiXCR on the multiplex PCR reads and lists one entry per CDR3 protein. There are roughly 420,000 distinct CDR3 sequences in the sample; 13% to 15% occur only once, and about a sixth lies in the top ten. Regarding time point: newly diagnosed GD, antithyroid drugs for less than 3 months. Generation of the TCR library employed RNA extracted from PBMCs. These data also formed part of another study, on T cells in Graves' hyperthyroidism and ophthalmopathy.

Sample: peripheral blood mononuclear cells (PBMCs), taken at new diagnosis, from a patient treated with antithyroid drugs. These receptors came from a woman aged 50 to 60 with Graves disease.

This clonotype showed up just a few times. This may be a read error, as it is one base from a much larger clone. V and J are TRBV30 and TRBJ1-1; weak D call: TRBD1 (5 bases). The CDR3 sequence is 14 residues long. The germline V gene has CDR1 GTSNPN and CDR2 SVGIG (reference sequence). V lost 1 base, J lost 1 base, and 10 bases lay in between. This chain's CDR3 is CAWSDDSGNTEAFF. CDR3 bases: TGTGCCTGGAGTGACGACAGTGGGAACACTGAAGCTTTCTTT. Full variable domain (outside the CDR3, taken from reference TRBV30 and TRBJ1-1): SQTIHQWPATLVQPVGSPLSLECTVEGTSNPNLYWYRQAAGRGLQLLFYSVGIGQISSEVPQNLSASRPQDRQFILSSKKLLLSDSGFYLCAWSDDSGNTEAFFGQGTRLTVV.

This clonotype has more than one count but fewer than ten. This rearrangement joins TRBV10-3 to TRBJ2-3; the D gene is possibly TRBD2 (5 bases). The closer fit of TRBJ2-5 to the DNA end suggests the J call may be wrong. Germline-derived CDR1 and CDR2 are ENHRY and SYGVKD. There are 13 residues in the CDR3. DNA of the CDR3: TGTGCCATCAGTGGATACGGAGGAGAGACCCAGTACTTC. The encoded protein is CAISGYGGETQYF.

This clonotype was seen repeatedly, ten times or more. For the CDR3, the DNA is TGTGCCAGCAGTGGGGTGGGACAGGGGAAAATGAACTATGGCTACACCTTC. Its translation is CASSGVGQGKMNYGYTF. This chain joins TRBV2 and TRBJ1-2, with 10 bases identical to TRBD1. Trimming took 4 bases from V and 2 from J; bases not matched to a gene: 10. Germline V gives CDR1 SNHLY, CDR2 FYNNEI. The CDR3 sequence is 17 residues long.

This clonotype was seen more than once but under ten times. The chain employs TRBV19 and TRBJ2-6; D may be TRBD1 (6 bases). The CDR3 length is 18 residues. Germline V gives CDR1 LNHDA, CDR2 SQIVND (reference sequence). Between the trimmed V and J ends, which lost 6 bases and 1 base, there was a span of 19 bases. In nucleotides, the CDR3 is TGTGCCAGTAGGCGAGGGTCTACAGGGATATCTGGGGCCAACGTCCTGACTTTC. It is translated as CASRRGSTGISGANVLTF.

The V and J genes are TRBV19 and TRBJ2-1; D unresolved. Germline CDR1 LNHDA, CDR2 SQIVND (reference sequence). The CDR3 length is 16 residues. V lost 3 bases, J lost 1 base, and 13 bases lay in between. In nucleotides, the CDR3 is TGTGCCAGTAGTATCAGTCCGCAACCTTCCTACAATGAGCAGTTCTTC. Translation gives CASSISPQPSYNEQFF.